Each of the 16 T cell receptor beta chains below was sequenced from the same sample in a study of cytomegalovirus exposure and HLA in healthy donors. PCR amplification relied on 60 Vbeta primers (plus 13 Jbeta primers). Method: immunoSEQ multiplex PCR; TCRdb's copy keeps in-frame clones and lacks some. Among some 150,000 clones listed, approximately 68% were seen once. Sequencing was carried out using PBMCs. The receptors here all came from a man aged 35 to 55 in good health and CMV-seronegative.

As to this clone: Mismatch with germline at one junction end may stem from a read error. The V gene is TRBV12-5, the J gene TRBJ1-5, with D maybe TRBD1 (6 bases). The CDR3 spans 15 residues. CDR1 and CDR2 from the germline V gene are LGHNT and FRNRAP. CDR3: CASAIGDTNNQPQNF. In nucleotides, the CDR3 is TGTGCTAGTGCCATAGGGGACACCAACAATCAGCCCCAGAATTTT.

Worth noting for this clone: Its ends do not fully match the called genes, so a read error is possible. V usage is TRBV6-5 and J usage is TRBJ1-2; TRBD1 aligns across 8 bases. CDR1 is MNHEY and CDR2 is SVGAGI in the germline V gene. The CDR3 length is 13 residues. CDR3 loop: CATSRDRSYGYPF. The CDR3 DNA reads as TGTGCCACCAGCCGGGACAGGTCCTATGGCTACCCCTTC.

The gene calls are TRBV6-6 and TRBJ1-5, with unresolved D. V was cut by 6 bases and J by 6 bases, with 18 bases left in between. The CDR3 sequence is 15 residues long. Germline lookup yields CDR1 MNHNY and CDR2 SVGAGI (reference sequence). For the CDR3, the DNA is TGTGCCAGCAGATACGAGGGTTTACGAGGTCAGCCCCAGCATTTT. This encodes CASRYEGLRGQPQHF.

The chain's CDR3 is CASSRANTEAFF. The CDR3 region has the DNA TGTGCCAGTAGTAGGGCGAACACTGAAGCTTTCTTT. This chain uses TRBV19 with TRBJ1-1; D not certain. The CDR3 length is 12 residues. The V end was cut by 4 bases, the J end by 1 base, with 4 bases between. CDR1 is LNHDA, CDR2 SQIVND, per germline (reference sequence).

V is TRBV5-4 and J is TRBJ2-3; tentative D call: TRBD2 (6 bases). Germline V CDR1 and CDR2: SGHNT, YYREEE (reference sequence). Trimming left V 4 bases short and J 4 bases short, with 16 bases between. The CDR3 consists of 15 residues. The CDR3 DNA reads as TGTGCCAGCAGCCCCCCGGGGGACTTGGCAGATACGCAGTATTTT. This codes for CASSPPGDLADTQYF.

The CDR3 DNA reads TGCGCCAGCCAACCCAGCGGGAGGTACAATGAGCAGTTCTTC. This encodes CASQPSGRYNEQFF. The chain recombines TRBV4-1 with TRBJ2-1; 9 nucleotides align to TRBD2. The CDR3 runs to 14 residues. The V gene's germline CDR1 is MGHRA and CDR2 YSYEKL. After removal of 8 bases from V and 4 bases from J, the junction contained 6 bases not matched to a gene.

This chain uses TRBV18 with TRBJ1-2; D gene ambiguous. The germline V gene encodes CDR1 KGHSH and CDR2 LQKENI. V lost 3 bases and J 7 bases, leaving 12 bases between the germline ends. CDR3 size: 13 residues. As DNA, the CDR3 is TGTGCCAGCTCACCGTACGGGTTTAGTGGCTACACCTTC. This sequence encodes CASSPYGFSGYTF.

CDR3 residues: CASSDSRGSGANVLTF. The CDR3 region has the DNA TGTGCCAGCAGTGACTCTAGGGGTTCAGGGGCCAACGTCCTGACTTTC. The chain links TRBV6-4 to TRBJ2-6; D perhaps matches TRBD1 (5 bases). The CDR3 runs 16 residues. V was cut by 0 bases and J by 4 bases, with 10 bases left in between. Germline V lookup: CDR1 MRHNA, CDR2 SNTAGT.

Here the CDR3 DNA reads TGTGCCAGCAGCTTAGCGGGAGAGATCTATGGCTACACCTTC. It is translated as CASSLAGEIYGYTF. This chain joins TRBV7-8 and TRBJ1-2; D not resolved. Germline V lookup: CDR1 SGHVS, CDR2 FQNEAQ. V lost 0 bases and J 4 bases, leaving 9 bases between the germline ends. The length of the CDR3 is 14 residues.

This chain joins TRBV4-2 and TRBJ2-2; D perhaps matches TRBD2 (6 bases). Germline V CDR1 and CDR2: LGHNA, YNFKEQ. The CDR3 loop spans 15 amino acids. V lost 1 base, J lost 0 bases, and 6 bases lay in between. CDR3 sequence: CASSQGLANTGELFF. As DNA, the CDR3 is TGTGCCAGCAGCCAAGGACTAGCGAACACCGGGGAGCTGTTTTTT.

V gene TRBV7-9 combines with J gene TRBJ2-1, with D perhaps matching TRBD2 (7 bases). CDR3 length equals 15 residues. The ends were cut back, 1 base at V and 9 bases at J, with 16 bases in the middle. Per germline, CDR1 SEHNR and CDR2 FQNEAQ (reference sequence). The CDR3 nucleotides are TGTGCCAGCAGCTTAGGGCTTGGGGGGGCTGGTGAGCAGTTCTTC. Amino acids: CASSLGLGGAGEQFF.

This clone turned up a few times. This chain connects TRBV6-5 to TRBJ2-4, with no clear D. This CDR3 is built from 12 residues. The germline V and J ends were trimmed by 8 bases and 1 base, with 6 bases remaining between them. From germline, CDR1 is MNHEY and CDR2 SVGAGI. DNA for the CDR3: TGTGCCAGCGGTCGGGCCAAAAACATTCAGTACTTC. It specifies CASGRAKNIQYF.

The chain couples TRBV7-9 to TRBJ2-1; D possibly corresponds to TRBD1 (6 bases). This CDR3 is 14 amino acids long. The V end lost 5 bases, the J end lost 4 bases, and 12 bases lay between the germline ends. Germline CDR1 and CDR2: SEHNR and FQNEAQ (reference sequence). CDR3: CASSPPGQYNEQFF. As DNA, the CDR3 is TGTGCCAGCAGCCCCCCCGGACAGTACAATGAGCAGTTCTTC.

The rearrangement links TRBV19 to TRBJ1-5; a weak D match, TRBD1 (6 bases). Per the germline V gene, CDR1 is LNHDA and CDR2 is SQIVND (reference sequence). This CDR3 contains 16 residues. The V gene lost 1 base and the J gene lost 0 bases, with 10 bases spanning the gap. CDR3 amino acids: CASSIGQGYSNQPQHF. In nucleotides, the CDR3 is TGTGCCAGTAGTATAGGGCAGGGGTATAGCAATCAGCCCCAGCATTTT.

The chain carries TRBV5-5 and TRBJ2-3, with 13 bases identical to TRBD2. Germline loops: CDR1 SGHKS, CDR2 YYEKEE (reference sequence). V shed 3 bases and J 6 bases; nucleotides not matched to a gene: 7. CDR3 size: 16 residues. In nucleotides, the CDR3 is TGTGCCAGCAGCTCCCGGACTAGCGGGAGTTTGGATACGCAGTATTTT. Translated, it gives CASSSRTSGSLDTQYF.

The chain has TRBV6-5 and TRBJ2-3, with no clear D. V dropped 5 bases and J dropped 1 base, with 10 bases sitting between them. Germline V gene data show CDR1 as MNHEY and CDR2 as SVGAGI. The CDR3 consists of 14 residues. CDR3 coding DNA: TGTGCCAGCAGTCACCATCTACGCACAGATACGCAGTATTTT. Translating gives CASSHHLRTDTQYF.